This TCR beta chain was sequenced in a study of T cells in localized non-small cell lung cancer. The CDR3 is made up of 15 amino acids. Trimming at V came to 5 bases and at J to 5 bases, leaving 12 bases not matched to a gene. Germline CDR1 SGDLS, CDR2 YYNGEE. Sequencing used immunoSEQ multiplex PCR; TCRdb keeps in-frame clones, though not all of them. Among about 75,000 clones listed, around 81% were seen once. The sample here was peripheral blood, taken before any cancer treatment. V and J are TRBV9 and TRBJ2-7; the match to TRBD1 covers 8 bases. This TCR was recovered from a female donor aged 60 or older with stage I lung adenocarcinoma. The CDR3 DNA follows: TGTGCCAGCAGTGGCACAGGGGGACCGCGAAACGAGCAGTACTTC. Translating gives CASSGTGGPRNEQYF.